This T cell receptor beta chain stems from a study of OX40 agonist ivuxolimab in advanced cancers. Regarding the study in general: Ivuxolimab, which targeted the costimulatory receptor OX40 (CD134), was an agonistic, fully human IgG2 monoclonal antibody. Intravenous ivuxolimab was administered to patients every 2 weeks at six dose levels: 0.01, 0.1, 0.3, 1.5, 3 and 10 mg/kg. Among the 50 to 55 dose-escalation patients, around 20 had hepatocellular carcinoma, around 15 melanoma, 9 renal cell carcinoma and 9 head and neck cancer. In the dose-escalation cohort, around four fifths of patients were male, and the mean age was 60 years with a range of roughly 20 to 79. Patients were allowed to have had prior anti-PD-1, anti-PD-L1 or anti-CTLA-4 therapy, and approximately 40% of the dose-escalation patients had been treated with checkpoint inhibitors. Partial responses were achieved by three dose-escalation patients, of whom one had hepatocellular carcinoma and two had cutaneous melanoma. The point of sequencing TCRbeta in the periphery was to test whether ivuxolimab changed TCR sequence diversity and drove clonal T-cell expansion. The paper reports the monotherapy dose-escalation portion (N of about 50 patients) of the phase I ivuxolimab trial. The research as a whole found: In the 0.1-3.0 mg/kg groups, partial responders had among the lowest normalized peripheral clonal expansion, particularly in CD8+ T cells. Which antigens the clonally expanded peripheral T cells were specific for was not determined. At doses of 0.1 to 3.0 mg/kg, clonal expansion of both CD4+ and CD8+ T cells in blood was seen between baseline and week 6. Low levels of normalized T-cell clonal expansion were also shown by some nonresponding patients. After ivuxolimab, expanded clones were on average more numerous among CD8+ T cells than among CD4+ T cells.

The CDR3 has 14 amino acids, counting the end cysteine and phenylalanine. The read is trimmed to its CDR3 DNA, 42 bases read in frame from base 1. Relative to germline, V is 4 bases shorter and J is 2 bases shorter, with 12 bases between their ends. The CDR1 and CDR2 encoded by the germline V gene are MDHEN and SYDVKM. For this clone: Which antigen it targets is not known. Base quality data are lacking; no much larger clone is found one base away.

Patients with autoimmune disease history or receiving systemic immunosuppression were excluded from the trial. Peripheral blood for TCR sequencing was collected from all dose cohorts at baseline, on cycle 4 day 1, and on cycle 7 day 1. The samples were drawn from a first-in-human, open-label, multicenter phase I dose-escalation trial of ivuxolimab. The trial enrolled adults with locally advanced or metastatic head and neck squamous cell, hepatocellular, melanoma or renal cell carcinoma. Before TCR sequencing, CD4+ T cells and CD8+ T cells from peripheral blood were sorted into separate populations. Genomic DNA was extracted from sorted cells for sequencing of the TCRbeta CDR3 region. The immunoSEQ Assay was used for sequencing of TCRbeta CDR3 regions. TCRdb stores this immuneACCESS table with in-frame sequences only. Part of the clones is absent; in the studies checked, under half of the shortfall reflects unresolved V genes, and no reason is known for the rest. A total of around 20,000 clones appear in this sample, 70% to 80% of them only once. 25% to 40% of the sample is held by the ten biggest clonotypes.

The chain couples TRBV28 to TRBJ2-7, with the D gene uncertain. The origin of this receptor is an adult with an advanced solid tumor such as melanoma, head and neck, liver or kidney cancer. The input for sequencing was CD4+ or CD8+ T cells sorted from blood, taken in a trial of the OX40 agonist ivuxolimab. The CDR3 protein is CASSSVKRTYEQYF. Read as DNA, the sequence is TGTGCCAGCAGTTCAGTTAAGAGGACCTACGAGCAGTACTTC.